This TCR beta chain is drawn from a study of blood T cells in healthy people across ages. Study-wide results and limits: Across the age range, TCR beta diversity per million T cells fell in a roughly linear way. Calculation of diversity from one million T cells yielded estimates considered to be underestimates.

The CDR3 covers 14 residues. The V and J ends lost 5 bases and 3 bases respectively, with 14 bases between them. Germline V gene sequence: CDR1 MNHEY, CDR2 SVGAGI. The authors ran a second PCR of about 6 to 11 cycles using a sample-barcoded 5' primer and a J-beta primer mix. TCRdb re-called the 5' RACE reads through MiXCR, storing one row per CDR3 protein. This table has approximately 1,700,000 distinct CDR3 sequences, about two fifths appearing once. Note on this clonotype: What it recognizes is unknown.

Sequenced sample: blood. The sequence was collected from a human donor in good health. The chain carries TRBV6-5 and TRBJ2-7; tentatively, D is TRBD1 or TRBD2 (6 bases each). CDR3: CASSAQGAGYEQYF. The CDR3 DNA is TGTGCCAGCAGTGCACAGGGAGCGGGCTACGAGCAGTACTTC.